These 21 T cell receptor beta chains share one sample of origin, sequenced in a study of metastatic and nonmetastatic thyroid tumors. Thyroid surgery had not been preceded by any treatment in any patient. MiXCR re-clonotyped the PCR reads for TCRdb. Among some 17,000 clones listed, 25% to 30% were seen once. Material for sequencing was tumor tissue. These receptors were obtained from a female donor with papillary thyroid cancer or a benign thyroid nodule (not recorded which). Some clones in this sample may be carry-over from other donors' samples.

In its sample, this clone was seen many times. The J gene is TRBJ1-5, the V gene TRBV12-5; D remains ambiguous. The V end was cut by 4 bases, the J end by 7 bases, with 8 bases between. From germline, CDR1 is LGHNT and CDR2 FRNRAP. The CDR3 consists of 12 residues. Here the CDR3 reads CASGSLWQPQHF. For the CDR3, the DNA is TGTGCTAGTGGTTCCTTATGGCAGCCCCAGCATTTT. Full variable domain (missing parts from reference TRBV12-5 and TRBJ1-5): DARVTQTPRHKVTEMGQEVTMRCQPILGHNTVFWYRQTMMQGLELLAYFRNRAPLDDSGMPKDRFSAEMPDATLATLKIQPSEPRDSAVYFCASGSLWQPQHFGDGTRLSIL.

The chain employs TRBV4-1 and TRBJ1-5; maybe TRBD1 (5 bases). Trimming cost V 3 bases and J 4 bases, with 10 bases left between them. Germline CDR1 MGHRA, CDR2 YSYEKL. The length of the CDR3 is 14 residues. Here the CDR3 reads CASSHREGNQPQHF. CDR3 bases: TGCGCCAGCAGCCACCGAGAGGGGAATCAGCCCCAGCATTTT.

This sequence joins TRBV7-2 and TRBJ2-2; 7 bases agree with TRBD1. Germline loops: CDR1 SGHTA, CDR2 FQGNSA. The CDR3 is 15 residues long. V shed 5 bases, J shed 9 bases, and the junction held 12 bases outside the gene matches. The DNA of the CDR3 is TGTGCCAGCAGCCCCAGGGGGTCGAACACTTGGGAGCTGTTTTTT. This codes for CASSPRGSNTWELFF.

There are many counts of this clone. The chain joins TRBV5-4 to TRBJ1-6; 7 nucleotides align to TRBD1. CDR1 and CDR2 (germline): SGHNT, YYREEE (reference sequence). The ends lost 4 bases at V and 7 bases at J; junction bases unmatched: 5. The CDR3 has 14 residues. CDR3 in amino acids: CASSVGTVNSPLHF. CDR3 bases: TGTGCCAGCAGCGTCGGGACAGTGAATTCACCCCTCCACTTT.

This clone was observed a handful of times. V usage is TRBV4-1 and J usage is TRBJ2-3; 13 bases are a match to TRBD2. Germline values: CDR1 MGHRA, CDR2 YSYEKL. The CDR3 is made up of 18 amino acids. V lost 1 base and J lost 0; bases outside the gene matches: 4. This CDR3 is CASSQGTSGGASTDTQYF. Written as DNA, the CDR3 is TGCGCCAGCAGCCAAGGGACTAGCGGGGGTGCTAGCACAGATACGCAGTATTTT.

This clone is medium-sized. The V gene is TRBV3-1, the J gene TRBJ1-5; D remains unclear. The V end was cut by 1 base, the J end by 5 bases, with 9 bases between. The germline CDR1 and CDR2 sequences are LGHDT and YNNKEL (reference sequence). The CDR3 consists of 14 residues. The CDR3 region has the DNA TGTGCCAGCAGCCAAGGGGCGCTGGATCAGCCCCAGCATTTT. This codes for CASSQGALDQPQHF.

This clone was detected ten times or more. The chain links TRBV18 to TRBJ2-5, with D possibly being TRBD1 (6 bases). The CDR3 sequence is 15 residues long. Looked up from germline, CDR1 is KGHSH and CDR2 is LQKENI. Trimming took off 2 bases at V and 1 base at J, with 11 bases between the two ends. The CDR3 here is CASSPDGTLQETQYF. CDR3 sequence (DNA): TGTGCCAGCTCACCAGATGGGACACTCCAAGAGACCCAGTACTTC.

V usage is TRBV6-1 and J usage is TRBJ2-4, with 9 bases matching TRBD1. CDR1 and CDR2 from the germline V gene are MNHNS and SASEGT. This CDR3 spans 14 amino acids. V was pared by 4 bases and J by 6 bases, with 4 bases of the junction left unmatched. CDR3 residues: CASSGSTGGNIQYF. The CDR3 nucleotides read TGTGCCAGCAGTGGATCGACAGGGGGAAACATTCAGTACTTC.

This clone was observed a handful of times. The chain joins TRBV6-2 or TRBV6-3 to TRBJ2-2; the match to TRBD1 covers 8 bases. There are 17 residues in the CDR3. J was trimmed by 4 bases and V by 5 bases; bases with no gene match: 12. The germline V gene has CDR1 MNHEY and CDR2 SVGEGT. This CDR3 is CASSPGTGGPGTGELFF. CDR3 nucleotides: TGTGCCAGCAGTCCCGGGACAGGAGGGCCAGGCACCGGGGAGCTGTTTTTT.

The V call is TRBV6-1, the J call TRBJ1-1; the D gene is possibly TRBD1 (5 bases). The length of the CDR3 is 13 residues. Germline V gives CDR1 MNHNS, CDR2 SASEGT. V was clipped by 8 bases and J by 4 bases, with 14 bases between them. The CDR3 is CASGGRLLTEAFF. The CDR3 DNA reads as TGTGCCAGCGGGGGAAGGCTGCTCACTGAAGCTTTCTTT.

This clone was detected a few times. This chain links TRBV10-3 with TRBJ2-2; no clear D gene. The CDR3 runs 11 residues. With 9 bases removed from V and 6 bases from J, the gap between germline ends came to 8 bases. CDR1 ENHRY and CDR2 SYGVKD come from the germline V gene. The CDR3 here is CAMSGSGELFF. CDR3 sequence (DNA): TGTGCCATGTCAGGATCCGGGGAGCTGTTTTTT.

V is TRBV7-2 and J is TRBJ2-3; perhaps TRBD2 as D (5 bases). V lost 1 base, J lost 6 bases, and 11 bases lay in between. This CDR3 region has 14 residues. Germline CDR1 and CDR2: SGHTA and FQGNSA. CDR3: CASSLGGLADTQYF. The CDR3 nucleotides read TGTGCCAGCAGCTTAGGCGGACTGGCGGATACGCAGTATTTT.

As for this clone: The junction departs from the called germline gene at one end, perhaps through a read error. The V call is TRBV15, the J call TRBJ2-1, with 8 positions matching TRBD1. The CDR3 runs to 18 residues. Germline V gives CDR1 LNHNV, CDR2 YYDKDF (reference sequence). The CDR3 is CATIRALVTGTGSNDQFF. In nucleotides, the CDR3 is TGTGCCACCATCAGAGCCCTCGTCACCGGGACAGGTAGCAATGATCAGTTCTTC.

This clone was picked up many times. This chain connects TRBV4-3 to TRBJ1-5; TRBD1 matches at 9 bases. This CDR3 is 15 amino acids long. Germline V gives CDR1 LGHNA, CDR2 YSLEER. J was trimmed by 7 bases and V by 2 bases; bases with no gene match: 6. The CDR3 spells CASSQRTGVSQPQHF. In DNA form, the CDR3 reads TGCGCCAGCAGCCAAAGGACAGGGGTAAGCCAGCCCCAGCATTTT.

V is TRBV27 and J is TRBJ2-5; a possible D gene is TRBD1 (5 bases). CDR1 is MNHEY and CDR2 is SMNVEV in the germline V gene (reference sequence). The germline V and J ends were trimmed by 9 bases and 7 bases, with 15 bases remaining between them. CDR3 size: 12 residues. The CDR3 reads CARTEPGATQYF. In DNA form, the CDR3 reads TGTGCCAGGACCGAGCCTGGGGCGACCCAGTACTTC.

This clone was seen repeatedly, ten times or more. This chain joins TRBV5-4 and TRBJ1-2; D perhaps matches TRBD1 (5 bases). This CDR3 comprises 14 residues. Germline V gene lookup returns CDR1 SGHNT and CDR2 YYREEE (reference sequence). V was pared by 4 bases and J by 0 bases, with 10 bases between. The CDR3 coding sequence is TGTGCCAGCAGCCGAGAGGGGCCTAACTATGGCTACACCTTC. Residues: CASSREGPNYGYTF.

The gene calls are TRBV5-8 and TRBJ2-7; maybe TRBD2 (6 bases). This CDR3 contains 16 residues. In germline, CDR1 is SGHTS, CDR2 YDEGEE. Trimming removed 4 bases from V and 4 bases from J, with 21 bases in between. The CDR3 DNA is TGTGCCAGCAGCCGATCCCCGGGACTTCTCCAATACGAGCAGTACTTC. Its translation is CASSRSPGLLQYEQYF.

By frequency in the sample, this clone is medium-sized. The chain joins TRBV19 to TRBJ2-2, with unresolved D. Trimming left V 4 bases short and J 6 bases short, with 3 bases between. Germline loops: CDR1 LNHDA, CDR2 SQIVND (reference sequence). The CDR3 consists of 11 residues. For the CDR3, the DNA is TGTGCCAGTAGTAAACCCGGGGAGCTGTTTTTT. Its translation: CASSKPGELFF.

This clone is classed as medium-sized (0.01 to 0.1%). The chain employs TRBV19 and TRBJ2-7, with D maybe TRBD2 (5 bases). The CDR3 consists of 15 residues. The V gene's germline CDR1 is LNHDA and CDR2 SQIVND (reference sequence). Trimming cost V 8 bases and J 1 base, with 18 bases left between them. CDR3: CASLTGLSASYEQYF. CDR3 nucleotides: TGTGCCAGTCTGACGGGATTATCCGCATCCTACGAGCAGTACTTC.

The genes are TRBV12-5 and TRBJ2-7; possible D gene TRBD1, 6 bases. This CDR3 region has 13 residues. V lost 3 bases and J 3 bases, leaving 9 bases between the germline ends. Germline lookup yields CDR1 LGHNT and CDR2 FRNRAP. The CDR3 DNA is TGTGCTAGTGGTTTCGACAGGAACTACGAGCAGTACTTC. Translating it yields CASGFDRNYEQYF.

In its sample, this clone was seen many times. This rearrangement joins TRBV11-1 to TRBJ1-2; no firm D call. The length of the CDR3 is 14 residues. Deletions cut 5 bases from V and 6 bases from J, with 16 bases between. Looked up from germline, CDR1 is SGHAT and CDR2 is FQDESV (reference sequence). The CDR3 sequence is CASSPMAAVNGYTF. The CDR3 bases are TGTGCCAGCAGCCCGATGGCAGCAGTCAATGGCTACACCTTC. Full variable domain (outside the CDR3, taken from reference TRBV11-1 and TRBJ1-2): EAEVAQSPRYKITEKSQAVAFWCDPISGHATLYWYRQILGQGPELLVQFQDESVVDDSQLPKDRFSAERLKGVDSTLKIQPAELGDSAMYLCASSPMAAVNGYTFGSGTRLTVV.